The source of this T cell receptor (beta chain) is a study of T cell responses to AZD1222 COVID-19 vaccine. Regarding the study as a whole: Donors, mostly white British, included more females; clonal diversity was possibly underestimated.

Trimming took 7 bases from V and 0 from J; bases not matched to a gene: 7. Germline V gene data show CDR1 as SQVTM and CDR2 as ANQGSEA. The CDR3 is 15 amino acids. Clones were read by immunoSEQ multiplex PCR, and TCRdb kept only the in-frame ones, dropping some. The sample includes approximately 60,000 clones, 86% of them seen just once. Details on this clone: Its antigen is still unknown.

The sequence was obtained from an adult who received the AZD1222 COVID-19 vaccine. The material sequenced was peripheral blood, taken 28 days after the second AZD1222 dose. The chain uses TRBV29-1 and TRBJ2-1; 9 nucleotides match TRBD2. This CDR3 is CSALSGGSSYNEQFF. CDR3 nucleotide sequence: TGCAGCGCCTTAAGCGGGGGGAGCTCCTACAATGAGCAGTTCTTC.